The 14 T cell receptor beta chains given below trace back to one sample, sequenced in a study of blood T cells in healthy people across ages. Together with a sample-barcoded 5' primer, a J-beta primer mix was included in a second PCR lasting about 7 to 11 cycles. TCRdb called the 5' RACE reads again in MiXCR, with one record for every CDR3 protein. The sample includes about a million distinct CDR3 sequences, roughly 51% of them seen just once. The sequenced material came from blood. All receptors come from a woman aged 60 to 75 in good health.

This rearrangement joins TRBV20-1 to TRBJ1-4; a possible D gene is TRBD1 (6 bases). The V end was cut by 1 base, the J end by 5 bases, with 17 bases between. Germline V gene data show CDR1 as DFQATT and CDR2 as SNEGSKA (reference sequence). This CDR3 has 16 amino acids. Here the CDR3 reads CSARGYQGLVNEKLFF. CDR3 in DNA: TGCAGTGCTAGAGGCTACCAGGGGCTAGTGAATGAAAAACTGTTTTTT.

J is TRBJ1-5 and V is TRBV7-9; a weak D match, TRBD1 (5 bases). Germline V gives CDR1 SEHNR, CDR2 FQNEAQ (reference sequence). V gave up 3 bases and J gave up 6 bases, with 12 bases separating them. The CDR3 has 14 residues. In nucleotides, the CDR3 is TGTGCCAGCAGCTTCGGGGGGTCAAGTCAGCCCCAGCATTTT. Translation: CASSFGGSSQPQHF.

The chain carries TRBV6-2 or TRBV6-3 and TRBJ2-4; D ambiguous. The DNA end lines up better with TRBJ2-7; the J call may be wrong. The germline gives CDR1 MNHEY, CDR2 SVGEGT. The CDR3 is 12 residues long. CDR3 bases: TGTGCCAGCAATAGGAACACCTACGAGCAGTACTTC. It translates to CASNRNTYEQYF.

The chain has TRBV12-3 or TRBV12-4 and TRBJ2-4; tentatively, D is TRBD1 (5 bases). Matching the DNA end better, TRBJ2-7 makes the J call doubtful. This CDR3 comprises 15 residues. The CDR3: CASSRLGQALNEQYF. The CDR3 bases are TGTGCCAGCAGTCGATTGGGGCAGGCCTTAAACGAGCAGTACTTC.

This rearrangement joins TRBV4-1 to TRBJ2-1, with 8 nucleotides matching TRBD2. The V segment lost 0 bases and the J segment 4 bases; nucleotides outside the gene matches: 11. CDR1 and CDR2 (germline): MGHRA, YSYEKL. The CDR3 runs to 18 residues. The CDR3 DNA reads TGCGCCAGCAGCCAAGAAGGCGGGGGGCCGCGAGGATACAATGAGCAGTTCTTC. Translation: CASSQEGGGPRGYNEQFF.

This clonotype was recorded only once. The rearrangement joins TRBV20-1 to TRBJ1-5; 7 bases are a match to TRBD1. Germline trimming cut 3 bases from V and 0 bases from J; bases unmatched to any gene: 5. In germline, CDR1 is DFQATT, CDR2 SNEGSKA (reference sequence). This CDR3 comprises 15 residues. The CDR3 reads CSARSGTDSNQPQHF. CDR3 DNA: TGCAGTGCTAGGAGCGGGACAGATAGCAATCAGCCCCAGCATTTT.

The chain employs TRBV30 and TRBJ2-1, with 9 bases matching TRBD2. Germline-derived CDR1 and CDR2 are GTSNPN and SVGIG (reference sequence). The CDR3 sequence is 12 residues long. The trim removed 5 bases at V and 11 bases at J, leaving 7 bases unmatched. CDR3 sequence (DNA): TGTGCCTGGGGTTTAGCGGGGGTAAAGCAGTTCTTC. This encodes CAWGLAGVKQFF. The full variable domain, its missing parts supplied by reference TRBV30 and TRBJ2-1, is SQTIHQWPATLVQPVGSPLSLECTVEGTSNPNLYWYRQAAGRGLQLLFYSVGIGQISSEVPQNLSASRPQDRQFILSSKKLLLSDSGFYLCAWGLAGVKQFFGPGTRLTVL.

The CDR3 nucleotides read TGTGCCAGCAGTGAAAGATCCAGGGCCAACGAGCAGTACTTC. This sequence encodes CASSERSRANEQYF. The chain carries TRBV6-1 and TRBJ2-7, with a weak D call TRBD1 (5 bases). V dropped 2 bases and J dropped 5 bases, with 13 bases sitting between them. Germline CDR1 reads MNHNS; CDR2 reads SASEGT. The CDR3 extends over 14 amino acids.

The J gene is TRBJ2-7, the V gene TRBV20-1; 12 nucleotides match TRBD2. Germline V gene data show CDR1 as DFQATT and CDR2 as SNEGSKA (reference sequence). V lost 6 bases to trimming and J lost 0 bases; unmatched junction nucleotides: 9. The CDR3 runs to 16 residues. This chain's CDR3 is CSAARTSGISSYEQYF. Written as DNA, the CDR3 is TGCAGTGCCGCTAGGACTAGCGGGATTAGCTCCTACGAGCAGTACTTC.

The chain has TRBV12-3 or TRBV12-4 and TRBJ1-6, with 8 bases identical to TRBD1. The CDR3 totals 16 residues. Trimming cost V 5 bases and J 0 bases; bases outside gene matches: 3. Here the CDR3 reads CASSRQGSSYNSPLHF. CDR3 sequence (DNA): TGTGCCAGCAGTAGACAGGGGAGCTCCTATAATTCACCCCTCCACTTT.

This chain joins TRBV6-2 or TRBV6-3 and TRBJ1-4, with 9 bases identical to TRBD1. The CDR3 is made up of 18 amino acids. Germline-derived CDR1 and CDR2 are MNHEY and SVGEGT. V shed 0 bases and J 7 bases; nucleotides not matched to a gene: 12. The CDR3 region has the DNA TGTGCCAGCAGTTACTCGGGACAGGGCGACGTGGGAGGTGAAAAACTGTTTTTT. It yields the protein CASSYSGQGDVGGEKLFF.

The chain couples TRBV6-5 to TRBJ1-2; a possible D gene is TRBD1 (6 bases). CDR1 is MNHEY and CDR2 is SVGAGI in the germline V gene. The CDR3 sequence is 17 residues long. The V gene lost 4 bases and the J gene lost 4 bases, with 22 bases spanning the gap. The CDR3 loop reads CASSFLRDILEFYGYTF. In DNA, the CDR3 is TGTGCCAGCAGTTTCCTCCGGGACATTTTGGAGTTCTATGGCTACACCTTC.

This clonotype was counted a few times. The chain carries TRBV27 and TRBJ2-3; no definite D call. The CDR3 extends over 15 amino acids. The V end was cut by 7 bases, the J end by 4 bases, with 18 bases between. Looked up from germline, CDR1 is MNHEY and CDR2 is SMNVEV (reference sequence). CDR3 DNA sequence: TGTGCCAGCACCATTCGGTGGGCTAGGTCAGATACGCAGTATTTT. Translated, it gives CASTIRWARSDTQYF.

This clonotype came up once. This rearrangement joins TRBV9 to TRBJ2-7; no definite D call. V lost 0 bases and J lost 3, with 10 bases in between. The CDR3 sequence is 14 residues long. Germline CDR1 is SGDLS and CDR2 is YYNGEE. The CDR3 DNA reads as TGTGCCAGCAGCGTAGGTCCAGCCGACTACGAGCAGTACTTC. As protein: CASSVGPADYEQYF.